The rows below give T cell receptor beta chains drawn from one sample of a study of blood T cell repertoires in COVID-19. TCRdb's table, derived via immunoSEQ multiplex PCR, lists solely in-frame clones and lacks some. The data hold 65,000 or so clones, with roughly 74% observed a single time. Material: peripheral blood. The source is a human donor in a cohort sampled during active COVID-19. The CDR3 runs from the conserved cysteine through the conserved F or W. A D gene is named only where the DNA matches it firmly. Clone size appears in some rows only: once, few, many, or a class for an expanded clone.

.	TRBV7-8	.	TRBJ1-1	TGTGCCAGCAGCTTGGGACACCTGGAAGCTTTCTTT	CASSLGHLEAFF
TRBD1	TRBV19	.	TRBJ2-4	TGTGCCAGTAGTACCGCCGGGACAGGAAACATTCAGTACTTC	CASSTAGTGNIQYF
TRBD2	TRBV7-2	.	TRBJ2-1	TGTGCCAGCAGCTTAGCGTATGTCCTAGCGGGTTTCTACAATGAGCAGTTCTTC	CASSLAYVLAGFYNEQFF
.	TRBV20-1	medium-sized	TRBJ1-6	TGCAGTGCTAGTTTCCGGAATTCACCCCTCCACTTT	CSASFRNSPLHF
TRBD2	TRBV5-1	few	TRBJ2-1	TGCGCCAGCAGCGGGGGGAGGACTAGCGGGAGGTTTTCCTACAATGAGCAGTTCTTC	CASSGGRTSGRFSYNEQFF
.	TRBV11-1	.	TRBJ1-1	TGTGCCAGCAGCTTAAGGCGGGGGGCTAAGGCTTTCTTT	CASSLRRGAKAFF
.	TRBV24-1	.	TRBJ2-7	TGTGCCACCAGTGAGGAACAGGGCCGCGAGCAGTACTTC	CATSEEQGREQYF
TRBD2	TRBV9	.	TRBJ2-1	TGTGCCAGCACCTTAGCGGGAGGATCGTACAATGAGCAGTTCTTC	CASTLAGGSYNEQFF
TRBD1	TRBV20-1	.	TRBJ2-5	TGCAGTGCTAGTTTATCGAGAGGGGGCGGGGAGACCCAGTACTTC	CSASLSRGGGETQYF
TRBD1	TRBV27	.	TRBJ1-2	TGTGCCAGCAGTTCTGGGACAGGCCGCCGTGGCTACACCTTC	CASSSGTGRRGYTF
TRBD1	TRBV5-4	few	TRBJ1-3	TGTGCCAGCAGCTTTCCGGGACAGCGAAGCTCTGGAAACACCATATATTTT	CASSFPGQRSSGNTIYF
.	TRBV2	.	TRBJ2-6	TGTGCCAGCATCCAGTCCCGCTCGGCCAACGTCCTGACTTTC	CASIQSRSANVLTF
.	TRBV11-2	.	TRBJ1-2	TGTGCCAGCAGCTCGCCGGGTCTGTATGGCTACACCTTC	CASSSPGLYGYTF
TRBD2	TRBV2	.	TRBJ2-3	TGTGCCAGCAGCCCCCCCGGGGGGGCTACAGATACGCAGTATTTT	CASSPPGGATDTQYF
TRBD1	TRBV28	many	TRBJ1-5	TGTGCCAGCAGTAGGACAGGGTATCAGCCCCAGCATTTT	CASSRTGYQPQHF
.	TRBV29-1	.	TRBJ2-3	TGCAGCGTTGAAGGGACAGACACTAGCACAGATACGCAGTATTTT	CSVEGTDTSTDTQYF